A single sample gave rise to the 31 T cell receptor beta chains below, sequenced in a study of CXCR3-negative and CXCR3-positive naive CD8 T cells. The TRB cDNA libraries were prepared by 5' RACE with UMI labels. TCRdb reprocessed the 5' RACE reads and reports one entry per CDR3 protein, with no DNA. This specimen shows about 82,000 distinct CDR3 sequences; the ten leading clones hold about 1%. The source material was naive CXCR3- CD8+ T cells from blood. Described subset: CD45RO-CCR7+CD27+CD95- naive CD8+ T cells lacking CXCR3 (TNR3-). Source of these receptors: a human donor in good health. Some clones in this sample may be carry-over from other donors' samples.

The chain joins TRBV4-2 to TRBJ2-7; without DNA, the TCRdb call of TRBD2 cannot be checked. Germline CDR1 LGHNA, CDR2 YNFKEQ. The CDR3 length is 16 residues. CDR3 in amino acids: CASSQAPGLASYEQYF.

The chain joins TRBV5-4 to TRBJ2-5; the D call from TCRdb, TRBD1, cannot be confirmed without DNA. The CDR3 runs 14 residues. Germline assignment: CDR1 SGHNT and CDR2 YYREEE (reference sequence). The CDR3 here is CASSLPVGGETQYF.

Here the CDR3 reads CASGPTVGGVEQYF. V is TRBV4-3 and J is TRBJ2-7; the TRBD1 assignment by TCRdb is unverifiable without DNA. The CDR3 is 14 residues long. CDR1 and CDR2 from the germline V gene are LGHNA and YSLEER.

The rearrangement links TRBV6-2 or TRBV6-3 to TRBJ1-5; lacking DNA, the TRBD1 call made by TCRdb goes unchecked. The CDR3 is 15 amino acids. Germline V gene lookup returns CDR1 MNHEY and CDR2 SVGEGT. The CDR3 is CASSYGSGGNQPQHF.

This chain connects TRBV6-1 to TRBJ2-5; TCRdb reports TRBD1, a call that lacks DNA to check it against. Germline CDR1 and CDR2: MNHNS and SASEGT. The CDR3 contains 15 residues. The CDR3 reads CASSERQGVWETQYF.

V usage is TRBV7-7 and J usage is TRBJ2-1; absent DNA, TCRdb's TRBD1 call cannot be checked. The CDR3 is 18 residues long. Germline V gives CDR1 SSHAT, CDR2 FNYEAQ (reference sequence). The CDR3 is CASSLLEITGTDAREQFF.

V gene TRBV5-5 combines with J gene TRBJ2-2; TCRdb gives TRBD1 as the D gene, but with no DNA this cannot be confirmed. Germline V CDR1 and CDR2: SGHKS, YYEKEE (reference sequence). CDR3 length: 15 amino acids. CDR3: CASTSATGSTGELFF.

The CDR3 loop is CASSYGQGSYNEQFF. The chain is built from TRBV6-5 and TRBJ2-1. Germline loops: CDR1 MNHEY, CDR2 SVGAGI. The length of the CDR3 is 15 residues.

The V gene is TRBV5-4, the J gene TRBJ2-7. The CDR3 extends over 14 amino acids. In germline, CDR1 is SGHNT, CDR2 YYREEE (reference sequence). CDR3 residues: CASSLLGSSYEQYF.

CDR3 residues: CASRQERYNEQFF. The V call is TRBV5-1, the J call TRBJ2-1; TCRdb gives TRBD1 as the D gene, but with no DNA this cannot be confirmed. Germline CDR1 and CDR2: SGHRS and YFSETQ. The CDR3 contains 13 residues.

This chain links TRBV29-1 with TRBJ1-2. The CDR3 is 11 residues long. Germline V gives CDR1 SQVTM, CDR2 ANQGSEA. The CDR3 reads CSVVGDYGYTF. Based on the CDR3 plus reference TRBV29-1 and TRBJ1-2, the full variable domain is SAVISQKPSRDICQRGTSLTIQCQVDSQVTMMFWYRQQPGQSLTLIATANQGSEATYESGFVIDKFPISRPNLTFSTLTVSNMSPEDSSIYLCSVVGDYGYTFGSGTRLTVV.

The chain is built from TRBV20-1 and TRBJ2-4; TCRdb calls TRBD1, which cannot be checked without DNA. The CDR3 is made up of 19 amino acids. CDR1 is DFQATT, CDR2 SNEGSKA, per germline (reference sequence). This CDR3 is CSARDHETGGKLAKNIQYF.

V and J are TRBV7-7 and TRBJ2-5; TCRdb returns TRBD1, unconfirmable since there is no DNA. Germline lookup yields CDR1 SSHAT and CDR2 FNYEAQ (reference sequence). This CDR3 comprises 15 residues. The CDR3 protein is CASSLDPGAGETQYF.

V gene TRBV28 combines with J gene TRBJ2-3; TCRdb picks TRBD2, but there is no DNA to check that call. Germline V gene lookup returns CDR1 MDHEN and CDR2 SYDVKM. The length of the CDR3 is 15 residues. The CDR3 loop is CATSGLAGSKVTQYF.

The chain links TRBV12-3 or TRBV12-4 to TRBJ1-1; TCRdb's D gene call, TRBD1, goes unchecked for lack of DNA. The CDR3 spans 15 residues. The CDR3 region is CGSSSLRDTNTEAFF.

The chain recombines TRBV29-1 with TRBJ2-2; TCRdb's D call of TRBD1 is untestable without DNA. The V gene's germline CDR1 is SQVTM and CDR2 ANQGSEA. CDR3 length: 13 residues. The CDR3: CSADRPNTGELFF.

V usage is TRBV27 and J usage is TRBJ2-1. The CDR3 consists of 13 residues. Germline V lookup: CDR1 MNHEY, CDR2 SMNVEV (reference sequence). The CDR3 sequence is CASSLTQSGEQFF.

The chain recombines TRBV7-9 with TRBJ2-7; TCRdb reports TRBD1, a call that lacks DNA to check it against. The germline V gene encodes CDR1 SEHNR and CDR2 FQNEAQ (reference sequence). The CDR3 is 13 amino acids. CDR3 amino acids: CASSLETGREQYF.

The gene calls are TRBV9 and TRBJ2-2; TCRdb proposes TRBD2, but this gene call is untestable without DNA. This CDR3 region has 16 residues. CDR1 and CDR2 (germline): SGDLS, YYNGEE. The CDR3 region is CASSRGTSGVSGELFF.

The chain recombines TRBV27 with TRBJ2-3; the D call from TCRdb, TRBD2, cannot be confirmed without DNA. This CDR3 comprises 13 residues. CDR1 and CDR2 (germline): MNHEY, SMNVEV (reference sequence). The CDR3 is CAGSSLLTDTQYF.

This chain joins TRBV29-1 and TRBJ1-4. This CDR3 has 15 amino acids. CDR1 is SQVTM and CDR2 is ANQGSEA in the germline V gene. CDR3 amino acids: CSVEDEGQGGEKLFF.

The rearrangement uses TRBV7-9 and TRBJ2-7; TCRdb returns TRBD1, unconfirmable since there is no DNA. CDR3 length equals 14 residues. Germline V lookup: CDR1 SEHNR, CDR2 FQNEAQ (reference sequence). CDR3: CASSFRQGFYEQYF.

The V and J genes are TRBV29-1 and TRBJ1-1; without DNA, the TCRdb call of TRBD1 cannot be checked. The CDR3 loop spans 14 amino acids. CDR1 and CDR2 from the germline V gene are SQVTM and ANQGSEA. Here the CDR3 reads CSVAGLTGGTEAFF.

The V call is TRBV3-1, the J call TRBJ2-5; TCRdb proposes TRBD2, but this gene call is untestable without DNA. CDR3 length: 15 amino acids. Per the germline V gene, CDR1 is LGHDT and CDR2 is YNNKEL (reference sequence). The CDR3 sequence is CASSQDEDWLETQYF.

CDR3 sequence reads: CASSETSGGSSSYEQYF. V is TRBV2 and J is TRBJ2-7; TCRdb reports TRBD2, a call that lacks DNA to check it against. The germline gives CDR1 SNHLY, CDR2 FYNNEI. This CDR3 contains 17 residues. Variable domain in full (rest from reference TRBV2 and TRBJ2-7): EPEVTQTPSHQVTQMGQEVILRCVPISNHLYFYWYRQILGQKVEFLVSFYNNEISEKSEIFDDQFSVERPDGSNFTLKIRSTKLEDSAMYFCASSETSGGSSSYEQYFGPGTRLTVT.

The chain employs TRBV12-3 or TRBV12-4 and TRBJ1-5; TCRdb's assignment of TRBD1 cannot be checked, as there is no DNA. The CDR3 runs to 15 residues. This CDR3 reads CASSTARTAAMPQHF.

The chain links TRBV7-9 to TRBJ1-3. Germline values: CDR1 SEHNR, CDR2 FQNEAQ (reference sequence). The CDR3 has 15 residues. The CDR3 loop is CASSFSGLSGNTIYF.

The gene calls are TRBV12-3 or TRBV12-4 and TRBJ2-7; TCRdb picks TRBD1, but there is no DNA to check that call. CDR3 length equals 14 residues. CDR3 residues: CASRPGQGYYEQYF.

The rearrangement uses TRBV27 and TRBJ2-7; there is no DNA to check the TCRdb D call of TRBD2. Germline CDR1 and CDR2: MNHEY and SMNVEV (reference sequence). This CDR3 region has 15 residues. The CDR3 loop reads CASSLTSGGRFGQYF.

This chain joins TRBV28 and TRBJ2-3; checking the TCRdb D call of TRBD2 is not possible without DNA. This CDR3 is built from 15 residues. Germline CDR1 is MDHEN and CDR2 is SYDVKM. The CDR3 loop is CASSLGTSGSDTQYF. Drawing the rest from reference TRBV28 and TRBJ2-3, the complete variable domain is DVKVTQSSRYLVKRTGEKVFLECVQDMDHENMFWYRQDPGLGLRLIYFSYDVKMKEKGDIPEGYSVSREKKERFSLILESASTNQTSMYLCASSLGTSGSDTQYFGPGTRLTVL.

This sequence joins TRBV29-1 and TRBJ1-3. The CDR3 is made up of 13 amino acids. CDR1 and CDR2 (germline): SQVTM, ANQGSEA. The CDR3 spells CSVKTALGNTIYF. Supplemented by reference TRBV29-1 and TRBJ1-3, the full variable domain reads SAVISQKPSRDICQRGTSLTIQCQVDSQVTMMFWYRQQPGQSLTLIATANQGSEATYESGFVIDKFPISRPNLTFSTLTVSNMSPEDSSIYLCSVKTALGNTIYFGEGSWLTVV.